The next 6 T cell receptor beta chains were all read from a single sample in a study of CD8+ T cells in alopecia areata. Sequencing templates came from extracted RNA that was reverse transcribed into cDNA. Method: immunoSEQ multiplex PCR; TCRdb's copy keeps in-frame clones and lacks some. The data contain approximately 130,000 clones, 61% of them singletons. Treatment indicated: oral pan-JAK inhibitor, 5-10 mg twice daily. Sequenced material: CD4+ T cells sorted from blood, taken at week 4, from a patient treated with tofacitinib. Receptor source: a human donor with alopecia areata.

The genes are TRBV27 and TRBJ2-5; a weak D match, TRBD1 (5 bases). The germline CDR1 and CDR2 sequences are MNHEY and SMNVEV (reference sequence). Trimming shortened V by 4 bases and J by 3 bases, and 15 bases separated the two germline ends. CDR3 size: 15 residues. The CDR3 nucleotides are TGTGCCAGCAGTTCTATGGGGCCGGAGAAAGAGACCCAGTACTTC. This translates into CASSSMGPEKETQYF.

This clone has more than one count but fewer than ten. This chain uses TRBV10-3 with TRBJ2-2, with 9 positions matching TRBD2. V trimming: 6 bases; J trimming: 7 bases; junction bases outside the gene matches: 3. The germline gives CDR1 ENHRY, CDR2 SYGVKD. This CDR3 comprises 13 residues. This chain's CDR3 is CAIRATSGGELFF. The DNA of the CDR3 is TGTGCCATCAGGGCGACTAGCGGCGGGGAGCTGTTTTTT.

The V call is TRBV9, the J call TRBJ1-5; 7 nucleotides match TRBD1. Per the germline V gene, CDR1 is SGDLS and CDR2 is YYNGEE. V dropped 3 bases and J dropped 5; count of bases not matched to a gene: 5. This CDR3 has 14 residues. CDR3 in DNA: TGTGCCAGCAGCGCAGGGGGGATGGATCAGCCCCAGCATTTT. This gives the protein CASSAGGMDQPQHF.

V is TRBV30 and J is TRBJ2-7; D possibly matches TRBD1 or TRBD2 (5 bases each). The CDR3 runs 12 residues. The germline gives CDR1 GTSNPN, CDR2 SVGIG (reference sequence). The V end lost 2 bases, the J end lost 4 bases, and 9 bases lay between the germline ends. The CDR3 protein is CAWSTGLYEQYF. The CDR3 coding sequence is TGTGCCTGGAGTACGGGGCTTTACGAGCAGTACTTC.

This clone was counted once. The chain is built from TRBV7-9 and TRBJ1-4; 7 bases fit TRBD1. Germline V CDR1 and CDR2: SEHNR, FQNEAQ (reference sequence). The CDR3 is 15 amino acids. The V gene end was trimmed by 4 bases and the J gene end by 6 bases; junction bases not matched to a gene: 8. The CDR3 is CASSSSQGVDEKLFF. The DNA for the CDR3 is TGTGCCAGCAGCTCCTCGCAGGGGGTGGATGAAAAACTGTTTTTT.

On this clone itself: A much more abundant neighbour one base away suggests this may be a read error. Other DNA variants within this sample encode the same CDR3. The genes are TRBV7-9 and TRBJ2-5; D not certain. Germline V lookup: CDR1 SEHNR, CDR2 FQNEAQ (reference sequence). V dropped 2 bases and J dropped 3 bases, with 1 base sitting between them. This CDR3 spans 11 amino acids. The CDR3 loop is CASSLKETQYF. In DNA, the CDR3 is TGTGCCAGCAGCTTAAAAGAGACCCAGTACTTC.